Below, 30 T cell receptor beta chains from the same sample are listed, as sequenced in a study of shared clonotypes between healthy human individuals. Measured with immunoSEQ multiplex PCR; TCRdb has only the in-frame clones, and not every one. This table holds about 1.5 million clones, roughly 96% found once. The sequenced material came from naive CD4+ T cells sorted from blood. Subset in this sample: CD45RA+ positively selected. All receptors derive from a man aged 25-40 years in good health.

The chain has TRBV5-1 and TRBJ2-2, with D perhaps matching TRBD1 or TRBD2 (6 bases each). Germline CDR1 and CDR2: SGHRS and YFSETQ. The CDR3 loop spans 16 amino acids. V was pared by 0 bases and J by 4 bases, with 13 bases between. Written as DNA, the CDR3 is TGCGCCAGCAGCTTGGAAGGGGGGCGAATCACCGGGGAGCTGTTTTTT. Translating it yields CASSLEGGRITGELFF.

The CDR3 bases are TGTGCCAGCAGCTTCGGGACTAGTTATGGCGAGCAGTACTTC. Translation: CASSFGTSYGEQYF. The V gene is TRBV9, the J gene TRBJ2-7; 8 nucleotides agree with TRBD2. Germline loops: CDR1 SGDLS, CDR2 YYNGEE. V shed 4 bases, J shed 6 bases, and the junction held 9 bases outside the gene matches. The CDR3 has 14 amino acids.

This chain uses TRBV28 with TRBJ2-3; D unclear. The V end was cut by 3 bases, the J end by 0 bases, with 10 bases between. Germline-derived CDR1 and CDR2 are MDHEN and SYDVKM. The CDR3 runs 15 residues. The CDR3: CASSFWGSSTDTQYF. CDR3 bases: TGTGCCAGCAGTTTCTGGGGTTCTAGCACAGATACGCAGTATTTT.

The chain is built from TRBV27 and TRBJ1-2; D not certain. V shed 0 bases and J shed 1 base, with 3 bases lying between them. The CDR3 consists of 13 residues. Germline values: CDR1 MNHEY, CDR2 SMNVEV (reference sequence). For the CDR3, the DNA is TGTGCCAGCAGTTTATCAGTTAACTATGGCTACACCTTC. Translating gives CASSLSVNYGYTF.

The chain uses TRBV5-4 and TRBJ2-3; 14 bases fit TRBD2. Germline CDR1 and CDR2: SGHNT and YYREEE (reference sequence). The CDR3 runs 18 residues. V shed 4 bases and J 5 bases; nucleotides not matched to a gene: 12. In DNA, the CDR3 is TGTGCCAGCAGCCTCGGGACTAGCGGGAGAGGTCTGGGAGATACGCAGTATTTT. It is translated as CASSLGTSGRGLGDTQYF.

The chain is built from TRBV10-2 and TRBJ1-5; D call uncertain. Between the trimmed V and J ends, which lost 0 bases and 5 bases, there was a span of 8 bases. The CDR3 sequence is 14 residues long. CDR1 is WSHSY, CDR2 SAAADI, per germline. The CDR3 DNA follows: TGCGCCAGCAGTGAGTCAGGGTTCGATCAGCCCCAGCATTTT. This codes for CASSESGFDQPQHF.

This clone was seen once. The chain employs TRBV10-3 and TRBJ2-7, with 7 bases aligning to TRBD2. This CDR3 contains 15 residues. V trimming: 6 bases; J trimming: 0 bases; junction bases outside the gene matches: 8. Germline loops: CDR1 ENHRY, CDR2 SYGVKD. CDR3 sequence: CAIRTVLASSYEQYF. The CDR3 region has the DNA TGTGCCATCAGGACAGTACTAGCGAGCTCCTACGAGCAGTACTTC.

J is TRBJ1-1 and V is TRBV11-2, with 12 bases matching TRBD1. The CDR3 totals 18 residues. Germline V gene data show CDR1 as SGHAT and CDR2 as FQNNGV. Trimming took 2 bases from V and 1 from J; bases not matched to a gene: 8. The CDR3 nucleotides are TGTGCCAGCAGCTTAAGGTCGGGACAGGGGGCAGGGAACACTGAAGCTTTCTTT. Translated, it gives CASSLRSGQGAGNTEAFF.

The chain carries TRBV11-2 and TRBJ2-7, with 8 bases fitting TRBD1. Germline-derived CDR1 and CDR2 are SGHAT and FQNNGV. V was pared by 4 bases and J by 2 bases, with 7 bases of the junction left unmatched. This CDR3 contains 15 residues. CDR3 sequence: CASSYAGTGPYEQYF. CDR3 nucleotide sequence: TGTGCCAGCAGCTATGCTGGGACAGGTCCCTACGAGCAGTACTTC.

This clone was found a few times. The same CDR3 also results from other DNA sequences found in this sample. The chain is built from TRBV5-4 and TRBJ2-5; TRBD2 agrees at 13 bases. Germline CDR1 SGHNT, CDR2 YYREEE (reference sequence). This CDR3 comprises 15 residues. J lost 4 bases, V lost 0 bases, and 0 bases had no gene match. The CDR3 loop is CASSLGLAGGETQYF. DNA for the CDR3: TGTGCCAGCAGCTTGGGACTAGCGGGAGGAGAGACCCAGTACTTC.

This chain uses TRBV9 with TRBJ2-3, with 7 bases fitting TRBD1. Germline V gene lookup returns CDR1 SGDLS and CDR2 YYNGEE. The J segment lost 3 bases and the V segment lost 3 bases, leaving 7 bases of the junction unmatched. This CDR3 comprises 15 residues. CDR3 sequence (DNA): TGTGCCAGCAGCGGAGAGACAGGGCGGACAGATACGCAGTATTTT. Its protein is CASSGETGRTDTQYF.

Points on this clone: This CDR3 is also generated by other DNA sequences in the sample. CDR3 loop: CASSGQGAGELFF. CDR3 bases: TGTGCCAGCAGTGGACAGGGGGCCGGGGAGCTGTTTTTT. The chain employs TRBV7-9 and TRBJ2-2; the match to TRBD1 covers 10 bases. The CDR3 runs 13 residues. Trimming cost V 6 bases and J 6 bases; bases outside gene matches: 1. Looked up from germline, CDR1 is SEHNR and CDR2 is FQNEAQ (reference sequence).

The rearrangement uses TRBV10-1 and TRBJ1-4, with unresolved D. The germline CDR1 and CDR2 sequences are WNHNN and SYGVQD (reference sequence). This CDR3 contains 13 residues. Trimming left V 3 bases short and J 6 bases short, with 8 bases between. CDR3 amino acids: CASSDRMHEKLFF. CDR3 nucleotides: TGCGCCAGCAGTGACAGGATGCATGAAAAACTGTTTTTT.

The V gene is TRBV5-4, the J gene TRBJ2-1; D is possibly TRBD1 or TRBD2 (5 bases each). Germline CDR1 is SGHNT and CDR2 is YYREEE (reference sequence). CDR3 size: 16 residues. With 1 base removed from V and 12 bases from J, the gap between germline ends came to 23 bases. The CDR3 loop reads CASSLSRGGAGFGQFF. CDR3 DNA sequence: TGTGCCAGCAGCTTGAGTCGGGGTGGGGCCGGATTCGGGCAGTTCTTC.

The rearrangement uses TRBV30 and TRBJ2-3; the match to TRBD1 covers 10 bases. The CDR3 is 13 amino acids. Germline V gene lookup returns CDR1 GTSNPN and CDR2 SVGIG (reference sequence). J gave up 2 bases and V 5 bases, and 1 base lay outside the gene matches. CDR3 sequence: CAWGTGDTDTQYF. CDR3 DNA sequence: TGTGCCTGGGGGACAGGGGACACAGATACGCAGTATTTT.

This chain uses TRBV7-9 with TRBJ2-1, with 12 positions matching TRBD2. This CDR3 contains 15 residues. Trimming at V came to 5 bases and at J to 7 bases, leaving 6 bases not matched to a gene. Germline CDR1 is SEHNR and CDR2 is FQNEAQ (reference sequence). The CDR3 region is CASSKIGTSGNEQFF. The DNA for the CDR3 is TGTGCCAGCAGCAAAATTGGGACTAGCGGGAATGAGCAGTTCTTC. The full variable domain, with the rest looked up from reference TRBV7-9 and TRBJ2-1, is DTGVSQNPRHKITKRGQNVTFRCDPISEHNRLYWYRQTLGQGPEFLTYFQNEAQLEKSRLLSDRFSAERPKGSFSTLEIQRTEQGDSAMYLCASSKIGTSGNEQFFGPGTRLTVL.

The chain recombines TRBV7-9 with TRBJ2-2, with unresolved D. CDR1 and CDR2 from the germline V gene are SEHNR and FQNEAQ (reference sequence). This CDR3 has 15 residues. Trimming shortened V by 3 bases and J by 2 bases, and 10 bases separated the two germline ends. The CDR3 protein is CASSFKTHNTGELFF. CDR3 nucleotide sequence: TGTGCCAGCAGCTTTAAGACACATAACACCGGGGAGCTGTTTTTT.

The chain joins TRBV5-1 to TRBJ2-7, with 8 bases identical to TRBD2. The CDR3 sequence is 15 residues long. Germline CDR1 and CDR2: SGHRS and YFSETQ. The trim removed 2 bases at V and 5 bases at J, leaving 9 bases unmatched. The CDR3 loop reads CASSFNGRATDEQYF. CDR3 sequence (DNA): TGCGCCAGCAGCTTTAACGGGAGGGCCACGGACGAGCAGTACTTC.

The gene calls are TRBV5-6 and TRBJ1-5, with D unclear. Germline V lookup: CDR1 SGHDT, CDR2 YYEEEE. Trimming removed 1 base from V and 7 bases from J, with 12 bases in between. This CDR3 is 14 amino acids long. As DNA, the CDR3 is TGTGCCAGCAGCTTGTGGCAGGCGGGACAGCCCCAGCATTTT. Translating it yields CASSLWQAGQPQHF.

This chain uses TRBV5-3 with TRBJ2-7; D remains ambiguous. TRBV5-3 falls under the ORF class, with uncertain function. V was cut by 5 bases and J by 1 base, with 13 bases left in between. The CDR3 has 14 amino acids. CDR3 loop: CARSIPGSSYEQYF. CDR3 nucleotide sequence: TGTGCCAGAAGTATACCGGGCTCATCCTACGAGCAGTACTTC.

CDR3 loop: CASSLVGGFEQYF. As DNA, the CDR3 is TGTGCCAGCAGCTTAGTGGGGGGGTTCGAGCAGTACTTC. The rearrangement links TRBV7-8 to TRBJ2-7; 7 bases fit TRBD2. Trimming at V came to 1 base and at J to 6 bases, leaving 3 bases not matched to a gene. CDR1 and CDR2 from the germline V gene are SGHVS and FQNEAQ. CDR3 length equals 13 residues.

The V gene is TRBV30, the J gene TRBJ1-5; D is ambiguous. The length of the CDR3 is 12 residues. Germline CDR1 reads GTSNPN; CDR2 reads SVGIG (reference sequence). The germline V and J ends were trimmed by 3 bases and 7 bases, with 10 bases remaining between them. The chain's CDR3 is CAWSVPSQPQHF. As DNA, the CDR3 is TGTGCCTGGAGCGTGCCCTCACAGCCCCAGCATTTT.

The rearrangement uses TRBV7-2 and TRBJ2-7, with unresolved D. Trimming removed 4 bases from V and 6 bases from J, with 19 bases in between. In germline, CDR1 is SGHTA, CDR2 FQGNSA. This CDR3 region has 15 residues. The DNA for the CDR3 is TGTGCCAGCAGCTACGACGGATCAAACTCCGCCGAGCAGTACTTC. The encoded protein is CASSYDGSNSAEQYF.

CDR3 sequence reads: CASSGRRPYGYTF. The CDR3 DNA reads as TGTGCCAGTAGTGGACGGAGACCGTATGGCTACACCTTC. The V gene is TRBV19, the J gene TRBJ1-2; no clear D. The CDR3 consists of 13 residues. Germline V gene data show CDR1 as LNHDA and CDR2 as SQIVND (reference sequence). Trimming left V 5 bases short and J 5 bases short, with 12 bases between.

Regarding this clone: Other DNA variants within this sample encode the same CDR3. The CDR3, as DNA: TGCGCCAGCAGCTTGCCGGGGTACGAGCAGTACTTC. Translating gives CASSLPGYEQYF. This sequence joins TRBV5-1 and TRBJ2-7, with a weak D call TRBD2 (5 bases). V was shortened by 1 base and J by 4 bases, with 6 bases between the two germline ends. Germline CDR1 SGHRS, CDR2 YFSETQ. There are 12 residues in the CDR3.

The chain carries TRBV12-2 and TRBJ2-7; the table gives TRBD2 as D, unverified against the DNA. TRBV12-2 is classified as a pseudogene. The CDR3 runs to 15 residues. For the CDR3, the DNA is TGTGCAAGTCGCTCCGGCCTAGCGGGAGGCGACGAGCAGTACTTC. This encodes CASRSGLAGGDEQYF.

This clone is a singleton in its sample. The chain is built from TRBV5-4 and TRBJ2-5; TRBD2 agrees at 7 bases. CDR3 length equals 14 residues. Germline trimming cut 5 bases from V and 5 bases from J; bases unmatched to any gene: 9. Germline V gene sequence: CDR1 SGHNT, CDR2 YYREEE (reference sequence). The CDR3 DNA reads TGTGCCAGCAGGAGTTGGGGGAGGGTTGAGACCCAGTACTTC. Amino acid sequence: CASRSWGRVETQYF.

This clone was seen only once. The CDR3 sequence is CASSRDLPGRKDYGYTF. The CDR3 bases are TGCGCCAGCAGCCGAGACCTACCGGGACGTAAGGACTATGGCTACACCTTC. V is TRBV5-1 and J is TRBJ1-2; perhaps TRBD1 as D (5 bases). This CDR3 comprises 17 residues. CDR1 and CDR2 (germline): SGHRS, YFSETQ. Trimming pared 4 bases from V and 3 bases from J, leaving 22 bases between.

The chain joins TRBV20-1 to TRBJ1-5, with D unresolved. The V end lost 6 bases, the J end lost 4 bases, and 7 bases lay between the germline ends. Germline V gene lookup returns CDR1 DFQATT and CDR2 SNEGSKA (reference sequence). The CDR3 sequence is 11 residues long. The CDR3 bases are TGCAGTGCCTTGACAAATCAGCCCCAGCATTTT. Translated, it gives CSALTNQPQHF.

The genes are TRBV4-1 and TRBJ2-3; a possible D gene is TRBD2 (6 bases). The V end was cut by 1 base, the J end by 5 bases, with 19 bases between. The CDR3 has 17 residues. CDR1 and CDR2 (germline): MGHRA, YSYEKL. CDR3 protein: CASSQGSRAGTGDTQYF. The CDR3 nucleotides read TGCGCCAGCAGCCAAGGAAGTCGGGCAGGGACTGGAGATACGCAGTATTTT.